This is a list of T cell receptor beta chains from one sample in a study of cytomegalovirus exposure and HLA in healthy donors. Sequenced by immunoSEQ multiplex PCR; TCRdb stores in-frame clones only, minus some. The sample yields 140,000 to 150,000 clones, 55% to 85% seen once. Sequencing input: PBMCs. The receptors were sampled from a man aged 35 to 55 in good health and CMV-seronegative. Both conserved end residues are part of each CDR3. Fields, in order: V gene, CDR3 length, J gene, clone size, D gene, CDR3 DNA, CDR3 protein. A D gene is named only where the DNA matches it firmly. Where a row states a size, it is once, few, many or the class of an expanded clone; other rows omit it.

TRBV7-9	16	TRBJ1-1	-	-	TGTGCCAGCATCGGAACTAGGACCGCGATGAACACTGAAGCTTTCTTT	CASIGTRTAMNTEAFF
TRBV7-9	15	TRBJ2-7	once	TRBD1	TGTGCCAGCAGCTTAAGTCAGGGGGTATACTACGAGCAGTACTTC	CASSLSQGVYYEQYF
TRBV7-9	15	TRBJ2-7	-	TRBD1	TGTGCCAGCAGCTTAGGGACAGGGGGCCTCTACGAGCAGTACTTC	CASSLGTGGLYEQYF
TRBV7-9	16	TRBJ2-7	-	-	TGTGCCAGCAGCTTAATAGGGGGACCGCGTCCTTACGAGCAGTACTTC	CASSLIGGPRPYEQYF
TRBV4-2	14	TRBJ1-2	-	-	TGTGCCAGCAGCCAAGATCCGAGGAACTATGGCTACACCTTC	CASSQDPRNYGYTF
TRBV2	16	TRBJ2-4	-	TRBD1	TGTGCCAGCAGCGAACCCAAGACAGGGGGAGTTAACATTCAGTACTTC	CASSEPKTGGVNIQYF
TRBV19	15	TRBJ1-5	-	-	TGTGCCAGTAGTATGGGACTTGATAGCAATCAGCCCCAGCATTTT	CASSMGLDSNQPQHF
TRBV15	14	TRBJ1-5	-	TRBD1	TGTGCCACCAACCCGACAGGGGATCTTCAGCCCCAGCATTTT	CATNPTGDLQPQHF
TRBV5-1	14	TRBJ1-2	-	-	TGCGCCAGCACCTCCGGTCCAGGGGTTTCTGGCTACACCTTC	CASTSGPGVSGYTF
TRBV7-8	17	TRBJ1-5	-	-	TGTGCCAGCAGCTTAGGCCTGTTAGGGGGTGGAAATCAGCCCCAGCATTTT	CASSLGLLGGGNQPQHF
TRBV27	17	TRBJ2-3	-	-	TGTGCCAGCAGTGTAGATCACAGAAGAGCTAGCACAGATACGCAGTATTTT	CASSVDHRRASTDTQYF
TRBV19	16	TRBJ1-4	-	-	TGTGCCAGTAGTATCGGGTTTATTCCCGCTCGGGAGAAACTGTTTTTT	CASSIGFIPAREKLFF
TRBV5-4	13	TRBJ2-7	-	TRBD2	TGTGCCAGCAGTCATAGCGGGGCCTACGAGCAGTACTTC	CASSHSGAYEQYF
TRBV6-6	13	TRBJ1-2	-	TRBD1	TGTGCCAGCAGGACAGGGAGAAACTATGGCTACACCTTC	CASRTGRNYGYTF
TRBV28	13	TRBJ2-7	-	TRBD2	TGTGCCAGTATAGCGGGACAACCCTACGAGCAGTACTTC	CASIAGQPYEQYF
TRBV6-4	12	TRBJ2-2	few	-	TGTGCCAGCAGAGAAGGGGCTGGGGAGCTGTTTTTT	CASREGAGELFF
TRBV5-6	15	TRBJ1-6	-	TRBD1	TGTGCCAGCAGCTCGGGACAGGGATTTGGGTCACCCCTCCACTTT	CASSSGQGFGSPLHF